This entry concerns a single T cell receptor (beta chain). What it binds is unknown. The data originate from a study of T-cell memory formation after mild COVID-19. Study findings and constraints: Day 15 to 85 contracting clones showed balanced CD4/CD8; day 15 to 37 expanders favored CD4+. The study detected some responding clones in pre-infection memory, suggesting cross-reactive memory joined.

The trim removed 5 bases at V and 7 bases at J, leaving 7 bases unmatched. The germline V gene encodes CDR1 MNHEY and CDR2 SVGEGT. The CDR3 is made up of 15 amino acids. TCRdb reprocessed the 5' RACE reads with MiXCR, giving one entry per CDR3 protein. The top ten clones hold 22% of a sample with 250,000 to 300,000 distinct CDR3 sequences, 15% of them seen once. This receptor was identified in a man aged 18 to 29 who had mild COVID-19 (a few samples of this study predate the infection). Cell type and time point are not known. J is TRBJ2-1 and V is TRBV6-2 or TRBV6-3; 11 bases line up with TRBD1. The specimen was PBMCs or a T cell subset sorted from them (not recorded which). CDR3 residues: CASSVDRGLVNEQFF. CDR3 in DNA: TGTGCCAGCAGTGTGGACAGGGGGCTTGTGAATGAGCAGTTCTTC.